This paragraph covers one T cell receptor beta chain sequence. CDR3 length: 14 amino acids. The V gene's germline CDR1 is SEHNR and CDR2 FQNEAQ (reference sequence). Trimming pared 5 bases from V and 3 bases from J, leaving 11 bases between. Participants were aged 18 to 89 years from 20 to 30 US areas. Participants' reported clinical history set cohort assignment. This specimen belongs to a study of blood T cell repertoires in COVID-19. Study as a whole: Sample material is recorded as cDNA or gDNA derived from T cells, B-cell-depleted T cells, or PBMCs.

In the study's own analysis: Estimation of nucleated cell counts was performed using reference gene primer amplification. Generated by immunoSEQ multiplex PCR, the TCRdb table keeps only in-frame clones and is missing some. Clone size and V and J calls were adopted from that table, with D and trimming inferred from the DNA. The data contain a few hundred thousand clones, 80% to 90% of them singletons. Input material: PBMCs or T cells enriched from blood (not recorded which). V usage is TRBV7-9 and J usage is TRBJ1-5; tentatively, D is TRBD1 (5 bases). This sequence was found in a woman between 18 and 29 years old in a cohort exposed to, infected with or recovered from COVID-19 (not recorded which). The CDR3 sequence is CASSVGGNNQPQHF. The CDR3 DNA reads TGTGCCAGCAGCGTTGGGGGGAACAATCAGCCCCAGCATTTT.